The present T cell receptor beta chain was sequenced within a study of early T cells in non-severe SARS-CoV-2 infection. The overall study: Sequencing was performed on bulk RNA from unsorted whole blood, leaving chains unpaired.

This clonotype came up many times. Its antigen is undetermined. Unique molecular identifiers tagged individual cDNA molecules. Using its own MiXCR run on the 5' RACE reads, TCRdb lists one record per CDR3 protein. The repertoire holds about 69,000 distinct CDR3 sequences, with approximately 12% as singletons. Findings and limits, study-wide: CD4 and private specificities were missed by VDJdb matching, which favored anti-spike CD8 responses.

V lost 1 base and J lost 2; bases outside the gene matches: 7. The CDR3 totals 16 residues. The germline gives CDR1 KGHSH, CDR2 LQKENI. Sequenced input: whole blood. The sequence came from an adult who was a healthcare worker with PCR-confirmed SARS-CoV-2 infection or an uninfected control (not recorded which). The chain joins TRBV18 to TRBJ1-2; 7 bases align to TRBD1. The CDR3 reads CASSPQRQGPNYGYTF. The CDR3 nucleotides read TGTGCCAGCTCACCACAGAGACAGGGCCCCAACTATGGCTACACCTTC.